The 10 T cell receptor beta chains in this list originate from one sample, sequenced in a study of blood T cell repertoires in COVID-19. Generated by immunoSEQ multiplex PCR, the TCRdb table keeps only in-frame clones and is missing some. The sample yields roughly 130,000 clones, 65% to 85% seen once. Sequenced input: peripheral blood. These receptors were obtained from a man between 65 and 79 years old with acute or convalescent COVID-19.

The V and J genes are TRBV19 and TRBJ1-3; TRBD1 might be the D (5 bases). CDR3 size: 13 residues. The germline V gene has CDR1 LNHDA and CDR2 SQIVND (reference sequence). The V gene lost 8 bases and the J gene lost 3 bases, with 11 bases spanning the gap. CDR3 DNA: TGTGCCAGTTCTGGGGGGATTGGAAACACCATATATTTT. The encoded protein is CASSGGIGNTIYF.

The CDR3 region has the DNA TGCGCCAGCAGCGAACGGGACTTCCTCTACGAGCAGTACTTC. Translation: CASSERDFLYEQYF. This sequence joins TRBV5-1 and TRBJ2-7; a weak D match, TRBD2 (6 bases). This CDR3 contains 14 residues. Germline V gene sequence: CDR1 SGHRS, CDR2 YFSETQ. With 4 bases removed from V and 3 bases from J, the gap between germline ends came to 14 bases.

This chain uses TRBV5-5 with TRBJ1-2; TRBD1 agrees at 7 bases. With V trimmed by 4 bases and J by 3 bases, 6 bases remained unmatched. Germline values: CDR1 SGHKS, CDR2 YYEKEE (reference sequence). The CDR3 spans 14 residues. This chain's CDR3 is CASSKTGKYYGYTF. The CDR3 coding sequence is TGTGCCAGCAGCAAGACAGGGAAATACTATGGCTACACCTTC. The full variable domain, rest sourced from reference TRBV5-5 and TRBJ1-2, is DAGVTQSPTHLIKTRGQQVTLRCSPISGHKSVSWYQQVLGQGPQFIFQYYEKEERGRGNFPDRFSARQFPNYSSELNVNALLLGDSALYLCASSKTGKYYGYTFGSGTRLTVV.

The genes are TRBV4-1 and TRBJ1-2; no clear D. The germline V gene has CDR1 MGHRA and CDR2 YSYEKL. Deletions cut 2 bases from V and 4 bases from J, with 8 bases between. There are 13 residues in the CDR3. The CDR3 bases are TGCGCCAGCAGCCAACGGGTATCCTATGGCTACACCTTC. Encoded protein: CASSQRVSYGYTF.

The V call is TRBV28, the J call TRBJ1-4; the D gene is possibly TRBD1 (6 bases). This CDR3 contains 16 residues. CDR1 and CDR2 from the germline V gene are MDHEN and SYDVKM. The ends were cut back, 3 bases at V and 8 bases at J, with 19 bases in the middle. CDR3 residues: CASSLGAGDYREKLFF. CDR3 nucleotide sequence: TGTGCCAGCAGTTTGGGGGCGGGGGATTACCGGGAAAAACTGTTTTTT.

The chain uses TRBV1 and TRBJ1-4; the D segment call TRBD1 is taken from the table without a DNA check. TRBV1 constitutes a pseudogene. The CDR3 is made up of 15 amino acids. The CDR3 protein is CTSSPGGQFNEKLFF. CDR3 bases: TGCACCAGCAGCCCCGGGGGACAGTTTAATGAAAAACTGTTTTTT.

The CDR3 protein is CAWSPGQGNSPLHF. The DNA for the CDR3 is TGTGCCTGGAGTCCAGGACAGGGTAATTCACCCCTCCACTTT. The chain is built from TRBV30 and TRBJ1-6; 8 bases are shared with TRBD1. This CDR3 contains 14 residues. Germline V gene lookup returns CDR1 GTSNPN and CDR2 SVGIG (reference sequence). The ends lost 2 bases at V and 6 bases at J; junction bases unmatched: 3. The complete variable domain, with remaining parts taken from reference TRBV30 and TRBJ1-6, reads SQTIHQWPATLVQPVGSPLSLECTVEGTSNPNLYWYRQAAGRGLQLLFYSVGIGQISSEVPQNLSASRPQDRQFILSSKKLLLSDSGFYLCAWSPGQGNSPLHFGNGTRLTVT.

V usage is TRBV6-5 and J usage is TRBJ1-1; 7 nucleotides agree with TRBD1. Per the germline V gene, CDR1 is MNHEY and CDR2 is SVGAGI. V trimming: 7 bases; J trimming: 7 bases; junction bases outside the gene matches: 12. This CDR3 contains 14 residues. CDR3 sequence (DNA): TGTGCCAGCAAACTTACCGCAGGGGGATATGAAGCTTTCTTT. It translates to CASKLTAGGYEAFF.

This CDR3 is CASSMGHQETQYF. CDR3 bases: TGTGCCAGCAGCATGGGGCACCAAGAGACCCAGTACTTC. The chain carries TRBV14 and TRBJ2-5, with D possibly matching TRBD1 (5 bases). The CDR3 is made up of 13 amino acids. The ends were cut back, 5 bases at V and 0 bases at J, with 7 bases in the middle. Looked up from germline, CDR1 is SGHDN and CDR2 is FVKESK.

This clone was observed a handful of times. The chain recombines TRBV18 with TRBJ2-1, with D possibly matching TRBD2 (7 bases). This CDR3 is built from 15 residues. V gave up 4 bases and J gave up 3 bases, with 13 bases separating them. Germline CDR1 reads KGHSH; CDR2 reads LQKENI. The CDR3 spells CASSLRGASYNEQFF. The CDR3, as DNA: TGTGCCAGCTCACTTCGGGGGGCAAGCTACAATGAGCAGTTCTTC.